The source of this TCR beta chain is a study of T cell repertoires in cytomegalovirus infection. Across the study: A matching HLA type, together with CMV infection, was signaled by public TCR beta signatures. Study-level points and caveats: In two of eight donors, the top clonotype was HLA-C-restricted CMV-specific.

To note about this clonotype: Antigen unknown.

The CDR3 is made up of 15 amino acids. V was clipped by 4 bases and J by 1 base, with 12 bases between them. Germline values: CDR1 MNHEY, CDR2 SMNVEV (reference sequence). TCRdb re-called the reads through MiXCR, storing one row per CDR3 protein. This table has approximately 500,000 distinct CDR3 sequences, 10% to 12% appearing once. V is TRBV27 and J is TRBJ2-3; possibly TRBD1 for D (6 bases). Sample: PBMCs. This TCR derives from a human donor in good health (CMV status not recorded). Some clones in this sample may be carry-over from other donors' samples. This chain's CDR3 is CASSSRGGRTDTQYF. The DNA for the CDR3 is TGTGCCAGCAGTTCCCGAGGGGGTCGCACAGATACGCAGTATTTT.